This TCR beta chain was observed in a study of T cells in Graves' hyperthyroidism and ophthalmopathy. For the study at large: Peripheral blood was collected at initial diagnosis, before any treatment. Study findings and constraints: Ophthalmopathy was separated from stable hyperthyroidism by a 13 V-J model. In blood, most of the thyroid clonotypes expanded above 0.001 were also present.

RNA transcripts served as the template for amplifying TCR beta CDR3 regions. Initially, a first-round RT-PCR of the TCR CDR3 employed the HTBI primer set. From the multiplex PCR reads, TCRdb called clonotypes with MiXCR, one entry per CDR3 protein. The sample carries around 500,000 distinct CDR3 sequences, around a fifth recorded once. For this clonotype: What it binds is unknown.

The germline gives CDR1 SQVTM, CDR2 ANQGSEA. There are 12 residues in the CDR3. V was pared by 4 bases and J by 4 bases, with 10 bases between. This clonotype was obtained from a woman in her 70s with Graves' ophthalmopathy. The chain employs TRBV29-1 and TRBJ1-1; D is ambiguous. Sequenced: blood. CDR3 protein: CSVGGSSTEAFF. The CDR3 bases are TGCAGCGTTGGCGGGTCGAGCACTGAAGCTTTCTTT.